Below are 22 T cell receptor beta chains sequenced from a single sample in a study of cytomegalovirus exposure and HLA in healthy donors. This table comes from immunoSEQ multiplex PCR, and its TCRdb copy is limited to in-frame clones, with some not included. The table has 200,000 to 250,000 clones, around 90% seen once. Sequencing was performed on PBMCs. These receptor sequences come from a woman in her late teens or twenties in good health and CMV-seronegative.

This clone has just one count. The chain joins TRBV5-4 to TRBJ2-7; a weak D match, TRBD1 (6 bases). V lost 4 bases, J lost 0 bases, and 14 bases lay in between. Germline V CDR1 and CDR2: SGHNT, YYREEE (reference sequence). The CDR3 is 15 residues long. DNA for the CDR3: TGTGCCAGCAGCCCCCCCGGGACAAACTCCTACGAGCAGTACTTC. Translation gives CASSPPGTNSYEQYF.

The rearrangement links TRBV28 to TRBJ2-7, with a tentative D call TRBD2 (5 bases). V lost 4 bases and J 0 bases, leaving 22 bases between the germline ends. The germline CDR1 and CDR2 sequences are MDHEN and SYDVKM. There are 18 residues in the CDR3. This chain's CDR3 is CASSSPPGSRARSYEQYF. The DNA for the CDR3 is TGTGCCAGCAGTTCCCCCCCCGGGTCGCGGGCCCGCTCCTACGAGCAGTACTTC.

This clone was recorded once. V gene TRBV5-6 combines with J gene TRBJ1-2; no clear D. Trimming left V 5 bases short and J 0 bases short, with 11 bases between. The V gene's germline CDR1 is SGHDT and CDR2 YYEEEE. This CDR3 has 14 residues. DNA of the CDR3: TGTGCCAGCAGTCCCAGATACACTAACTATGGCTACACCTTC. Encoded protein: CASSPRYTNYGYTF.

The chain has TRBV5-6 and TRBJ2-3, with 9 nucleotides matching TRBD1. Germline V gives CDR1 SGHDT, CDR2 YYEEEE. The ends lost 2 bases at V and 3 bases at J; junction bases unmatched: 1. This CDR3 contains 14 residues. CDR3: CASSFGQGTDTQYF. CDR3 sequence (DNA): TGTGCCAGCAGCTTCGGACAGGGGACAGATACGCAGTATTTT.

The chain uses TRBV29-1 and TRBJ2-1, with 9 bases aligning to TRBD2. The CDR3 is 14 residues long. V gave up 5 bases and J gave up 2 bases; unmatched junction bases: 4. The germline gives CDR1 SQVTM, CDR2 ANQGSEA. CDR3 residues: CSVFSGSPYNEQFF. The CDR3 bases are TGCAGCGTTTTTAGCGGGAGTCCCTACAATGAGCAGTTCTTC.

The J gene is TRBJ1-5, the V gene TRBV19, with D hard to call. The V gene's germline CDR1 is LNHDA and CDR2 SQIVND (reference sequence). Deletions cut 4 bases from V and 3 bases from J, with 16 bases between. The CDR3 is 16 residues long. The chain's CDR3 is CASSTSQARANQPQHF. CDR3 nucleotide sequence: TGTGCCAGTAGTACGTCCCAGGCCAGAGCCAATCAGCCCCAGCATTTT.

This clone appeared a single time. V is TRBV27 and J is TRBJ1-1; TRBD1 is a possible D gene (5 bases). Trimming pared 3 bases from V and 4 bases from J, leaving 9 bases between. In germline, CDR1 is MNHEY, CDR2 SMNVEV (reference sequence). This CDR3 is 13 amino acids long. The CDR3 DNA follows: TGTGCCAGCAGTTTGGGGGGACGCACTGAAGCTTTCTTT. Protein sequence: CASSLGGRTEAFF.

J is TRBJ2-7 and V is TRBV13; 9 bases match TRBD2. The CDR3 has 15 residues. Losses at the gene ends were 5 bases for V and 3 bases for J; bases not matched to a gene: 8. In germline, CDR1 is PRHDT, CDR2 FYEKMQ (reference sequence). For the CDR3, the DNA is TGTGCCAGCAGCCCCCAATCTAGCGGGAACTACGAGCAGTACTTC. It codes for CASSPQSSGNYEQYF.

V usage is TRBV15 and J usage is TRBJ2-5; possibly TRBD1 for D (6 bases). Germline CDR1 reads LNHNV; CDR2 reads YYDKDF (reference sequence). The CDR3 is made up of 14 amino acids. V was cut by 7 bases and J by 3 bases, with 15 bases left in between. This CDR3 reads CATTGGTGKETQYF. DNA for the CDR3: TGTGCCACCACCGGCGGTACAGGGAAAGAGACCCAGTACTTC.

CDR3 sequence (DNA): TGTGCCAGCTTTTCGCGGCCTGGCGAGCAGTACTTC. The encoded protein is CASFSRPGEQYF. The chain links TRBV27 to TRBJ2-7; D call uncertain. This CDR3 has 12 amino acids. Germline V gives CDR1 MNHEY, CDR2 SMNVEV (reference sequence). V was shortened by 8 bases and J by 6 bases, with 14 bases between the two germline ends.

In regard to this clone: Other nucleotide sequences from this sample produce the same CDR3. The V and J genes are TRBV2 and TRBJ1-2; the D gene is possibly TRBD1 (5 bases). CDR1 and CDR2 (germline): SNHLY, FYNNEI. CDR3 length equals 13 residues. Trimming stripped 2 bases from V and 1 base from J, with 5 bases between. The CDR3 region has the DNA TGTGCCAGCAGTGAAAGGGGTAACTATGGCTACACCTTC. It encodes CASSERGNYGYTF.

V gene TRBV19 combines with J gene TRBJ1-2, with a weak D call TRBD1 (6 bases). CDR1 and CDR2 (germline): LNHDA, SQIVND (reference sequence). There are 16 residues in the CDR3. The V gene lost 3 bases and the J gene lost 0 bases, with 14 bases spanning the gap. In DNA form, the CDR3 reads TGTGCCAGTAGTATCGGGCAGGGGAGAGCTAACTATGGCTACACCTTC. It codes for CASSIGQGRANYGYTF.

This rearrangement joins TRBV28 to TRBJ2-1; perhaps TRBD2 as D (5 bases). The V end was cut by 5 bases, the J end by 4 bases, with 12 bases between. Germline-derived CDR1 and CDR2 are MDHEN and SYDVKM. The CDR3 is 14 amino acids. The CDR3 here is CASSMSGLYNEQFF. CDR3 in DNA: TGTGCCAGCAGTATGAGCGGCTTATACAATGAGCAGTTCTTC.

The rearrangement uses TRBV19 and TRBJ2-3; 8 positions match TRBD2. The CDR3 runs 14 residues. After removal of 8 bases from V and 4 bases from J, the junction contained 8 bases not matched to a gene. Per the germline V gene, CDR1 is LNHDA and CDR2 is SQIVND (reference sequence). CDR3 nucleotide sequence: TGTGCCAGTGCCCCCGGGACTAGAGCAGATACGCAGTATTTT. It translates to CASAPGTRADTQYF.

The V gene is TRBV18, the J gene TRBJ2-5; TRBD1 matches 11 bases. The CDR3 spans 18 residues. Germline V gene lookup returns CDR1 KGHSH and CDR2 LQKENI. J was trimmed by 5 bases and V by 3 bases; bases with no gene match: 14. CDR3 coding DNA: TGTGCCAGCTCACCGATAGGACAGGGGGCACGCCAGGAGGAGACCCAGTACTTC. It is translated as CASSPIGQGARQEETQYF.

This CDR3 is CASSLRSGRIDYEQYF. For the CDR3, the DNA is TGTGCCAGCAGTTTAAGGAGCGGGAGGATCGACTACGAGCAGTACTTC. J is TRBJ2-7 and V is TRBV27; TRBD2 matches 9 bases. V shed 2 bases and J 3 bases; nucleotides not matched to a gene: 8. CDR1 MNHEY and CDR2 SMNVEV come from the germline V gene (reference sequence). The CDR3 contains 16 residues.

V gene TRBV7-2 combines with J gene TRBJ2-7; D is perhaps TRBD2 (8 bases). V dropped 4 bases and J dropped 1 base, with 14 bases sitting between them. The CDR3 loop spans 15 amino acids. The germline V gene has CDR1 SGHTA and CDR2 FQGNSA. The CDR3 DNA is TGTGCCAGCAGCTCCATAGCGGGACAGTCCTACGAGCAGTACTTC. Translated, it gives CASSSIAGQSYEQYF.

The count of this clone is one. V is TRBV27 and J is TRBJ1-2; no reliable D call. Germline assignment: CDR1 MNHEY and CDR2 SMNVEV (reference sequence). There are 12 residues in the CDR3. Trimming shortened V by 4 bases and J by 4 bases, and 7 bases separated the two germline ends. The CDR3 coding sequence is TGTGCCAGCAGTTCAGGTGGCTATGGCTACACCTTC. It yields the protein CASSSGGYGYTF.

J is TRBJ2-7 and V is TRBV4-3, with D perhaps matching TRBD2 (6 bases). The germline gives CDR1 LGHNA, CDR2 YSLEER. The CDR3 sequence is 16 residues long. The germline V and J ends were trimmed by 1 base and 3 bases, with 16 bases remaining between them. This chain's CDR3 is CASSQGQLGGDYEQYF. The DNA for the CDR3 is TGCGCCAGCAGCCAAGGACAACTGGGGGGAGACTACGAGCAGTACTTC.

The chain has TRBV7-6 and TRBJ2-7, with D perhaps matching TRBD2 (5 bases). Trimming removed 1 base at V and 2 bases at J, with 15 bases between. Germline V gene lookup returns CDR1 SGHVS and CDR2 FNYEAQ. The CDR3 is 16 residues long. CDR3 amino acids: CASSLGPLGSAYEQYF. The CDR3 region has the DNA TGTGCCAGCAGCTTAGGGCCACTGGGGAGCGCCTACGAGCAGTACTTC.

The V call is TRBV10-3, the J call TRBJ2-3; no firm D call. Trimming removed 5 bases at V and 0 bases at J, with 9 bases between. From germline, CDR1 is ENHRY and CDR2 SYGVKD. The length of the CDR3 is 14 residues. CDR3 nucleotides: TGTGCCATCAGTTACCGAACTAGCACAGATACGCAGTATTTT. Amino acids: CAISYRTSTDTQYF.

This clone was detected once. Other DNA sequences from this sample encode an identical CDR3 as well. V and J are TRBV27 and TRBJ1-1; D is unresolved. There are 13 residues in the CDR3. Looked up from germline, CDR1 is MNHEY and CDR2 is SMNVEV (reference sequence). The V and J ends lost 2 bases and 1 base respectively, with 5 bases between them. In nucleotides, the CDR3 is TGTGCCAGCAGTTTAACGGGGAACACTGAAGCTTTCTTT. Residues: CASSLTGNTEAFF.